The 29 T cell receptor beta chains reported below all come from one sample, sequenced in a study of blood T cells in healthy people across ages. PCR was performed a second time for about 7 to 11 cycles using a sample-barcoded 5' primer and a J-beta primer mix. Each CDR3 protein gets one entry after TCRdb re-called the 5' RACE reads with MiXCR. The sample has 630,000 or so distinct CDR3 sequences, about 32% seen once; the top ten hold over 15%. The sequencing sample was made of blood. These TCRs come from a woman older than 75 in good health.

The rearrangement joins TRBV25-1 to TRBJ2-4, with a weak D call TRBD1 (5 bases). The CDR3 is made up of 14 amino acids. Trimming shortened V by 6 bases and J by 8 bases, and 17 bases separated the two germline ends. The germline V gene has CDR1 MGHDK and CDR2 SYGVNS. The CDR3: CASRDPRERDIQYF. In DNA, the CDR3 is TGTGCCAGCAGGGACCCCAGGGAACGAGACATTCAGTACTTC.

This clonotype came up a few times. A much larger clone lies one base from this, so it may be a read error. The V and J genes are TRBV5-1 and TRBJ2-4; 10 nucleotides align to TRBD1. The CDR3 runs to 14 residues. Germline V gives CDR1 SGHRS, CDR2 YFSETQ. CDR3 nucleotides: TGCGCCGGCAGCGGCGGACAGGGGGGTAACATTCAGTACTTC. Residues: CAGSGGQGGNIQYF.

This clonotype has ten or more counts. The V and J genes are TRBV18 and TRBJ2-7; TRBD1 matches 11 bases. J gave up 2 bases and V 6 bases, and 6 bases lay outside the gene matches. Per the germline V gene, CDR1 is KGHSH and CDR2 is LQKENI. CDR3 length equals 15 residues. CDR3 DNA: TGTGCCAGCTCCGGACAGGGGGCCCTGACCTACGAGCAGTACTTC. Residues: CASSGQGALTYEQYF.

Worth noting for this clonotype: Germline is not matched at one junction end, which may reflect a read error. The chain links TRBV7-3 to TRBJ1-4; no clear D gene. The CDR3 covers 14 residues. CDR1 and CDR2 from the germline V gene are SGHTA and FQGTGA. The CDR3 sequence is CASSLRAVNGKLFF. The CDR3 DNA reads as TGTGCCAGCAGCTTAAGGGCAGTGAATGGAAAACTGTTTTTT. Full variable domain (remainder filled in from reference TRBV7-3 and TRBJ1-4): GAGVSQTPSNKVTEKGKYVELRCDPISGHTALYWYRQSLGQGPEFLIYFQGTGAADDSGLPNDRFFAVRPEGSVSTLKIQRTERGDSAVYLCASSLRAVNGKLFFGSGTQLSVL.

The rearrangement joins TRBV29-1 to TRBJ1-1, with D uncertain. CDR1 SQVTM and CDR2 ANQGSEA come from the germline V gene. The CDR3 consists of 13 residues. This CDR3 reads CSVWRALRPEAFF. The CDR3 DNA reads TGCAGTGTCTGGAGGGCCCTTCGGCCTGAAGCTTTCTTT.

This clonotype was seen at least ten times. The genes are TRBV6-5 and TRBJ1-6; D not certain. Trimming took off 0 bases at V and 5 bases at J, with 8 bases between the two ends. CDR3 length: 15 residues. The germline CDR1 and CDR2 sequences are MNHEY and SVGAGI. The CDR3 DNA sequence: TGTGCCAGCAGTTACTCCCGGGCGAATAATTCACCCCTCCACTTT. Residues: CASSYSRANNSPLHF.

This clonotype was recorded at least ten times. The chain couples TRBV7-9 to TRBJ2-6, with 7 bases lining up with TRBD1. After removal of 5 bases from V and 0 bases from J, the junction contained 4 bases not matched to a gene. The germline V gene has CDR1 SEHNR and CDR2 FQNEAQ (reference sequence). The CDR3 is made up of 16 amino acids. CDR3 residues: CASSPQGISGANVLTF. The CDR3 DNA follows: TGTGCCAGCAGCCCACAGGGGATCTCTGGGGCCAACGTCCTGACTTTC.

This clonotype appeared a few times. This may stem from a read error, because a much larger clone lies one nucleotide away. The chain joins TRBV20-1 to TRBJ2-7; 9 bases are shared with TRBD2. This CDR3 spans 12 amino acids. In germline, CDR1 is DFQATT, CDR2 SNEGSKA (reference sequence). The CDR3: CSAPGLAYEQYF. The CDR3 DNA reads TGCAGTGCTCCGGGACTAGCCTATGAGCAGTACTTC.

This clonotype was observed at least ten times. The V and J genes are TRBV2 and TRBJ1-6; D is unresolved. Germline values: CDR1 SNHLY, CDR2 FYNNEI. The CDR3 runs to 17 residues. V gave up 4 bases and J gave up 0 bases, with 13 bases separating them. DNA of the CDR3: TGTGCCAGCAGTGGGGGTCACCGTAGCTCCTATAATTCACCCCTCCACTTT. Translated: CASSGGHRSSYNSPLHF.

This clonotype was counted many times. CDR3 sequence reads: CASSLLAGGNEQYF. For the CDR3, the DNA is TGTGCCAGCAGCTTACTAGCGGGGGGTAACGAGCAGTACTTC. The chain carries TRBV7-9 and TRBJ2-7; 11 bases map to TRBD2. The germline V gene encodes CDR1 SEHNR and CDR2 FQNEAQ (reference sequence). With 2 bases clipped from V and 5 bases from J, the junction kept 2 bases outside the gene matches. The CDR3 is 14 amino acids.

This clonotype has a handful of counts. Since the CDR3 does not end with the conserved phenylalanine or tryptophan, this likely comes from a read error. The DNA is omitted, as the CDR3 cannot be located on it reliably, and the CDR3 follows TCRdb's listing. The chain employs TRBV4-1 and TRBJ2-3; no DNA check was done on the table's D call, TRBD2. Germline assignment: CDR1 MGHRA and CDR2 YSYEKL. The CDR3 adds up to 13 amino acids, both ends counted. CDR3 loop: CASSQPGLAGFRL.

Comment on this clonotype: Being one base from a much bigger clone, this may be a read error. V gene TRBV7-2 combines with J gene TRBJ1-1; unclear D gene. Germline assignment: CDR1 SGHTA and CDR2 FQGNSA. The CDR3 has 14 amino acids. The CDR3 coding sequence is TGTGTCAGCAGCCTCCGGGCCCCAGTGACTGAAGCTTTCTTT. Its translation is CVSSLRAPVTEAFF.

Note on this clonotype: A much larger clone differs from this one at a single base, so this may be a read error. V is TRBV20-1 and J is TRBJ2-3; D could derive from TRBD1 or TRBD2 (5 bases each). The germline V gene has CDR1 DFQATT and CDR2 SNEGSKA (reference sequence). The CDR3 runs 13 residues. CDR3 in amino acids: CSTPGTSPDTQYF. In DNA form, the CDR3 reads TGCAGCACTCCGGGGACCTCTCCAGATACGCAGTATTTT.

Notes on this clonotype: A single base separates this from a much larger clone, so it may be a read error. The genes are TRBV5-1 and TRBJ1-6; 7 bases align to TRBD1. CDR3 length equals 15 residues. CDR1 is SGHRS and CDR2 is YFSETQ in the germline V gene. CDR3 amino acids: CASSPQQGLSSSLHF. CDR3 nucleotide sequence: TGCGCCAGCAGCCCGCAACAGGGGCTGAGTTCATCCCTCCACTTT.

This clonotype appeared many times. Given a much more abundant clone one base away, this may be a read error. The chain employs TRBV9 and TRBJ2-7; 8 bases map to TRBD1. Per germline, CDR1 SGDLS and CDR2 YYNGEE. This CDR3 comprises 14 residues. Losses at the gene ends were 3 bases for V and 7 bases for J; bases not matched to a gene: 9. CDR3 region: CASSGQGFHNEQYF. The CDR3 DNA reads TGTGCCAGCAGCGGACAGGGGTTCCACAATGAGCAGTACTTC.

The chain is built from TRBV6-2 or TRBV6-3 and TRBJ2-1; D gene uncertain. Between the trimmed V and J ends, which lost 4 bases and 4 bases, there was a span of 8 bases. The CDR3 is 13 amino acids. CDR1 is MNHEY, CDR2 SVGEGT, per germline. The CDR3 sequence is CASSSRIYNEQFF. CDR3 nucleotide sequence: TGTGCCAGCAGTTCGCGGATATACAATGAGCAGTTCTTC.

This clonotype was seen only a few times. The chain couples TRBV2 to TRBJ2-3; D is perhaps TRBD2 (7 bases). The V and J ends lost 4 bases and 2 bases respectively, with 13 bases between them. Looked up from germline, CDR1 is SNHLY and CDR2 is FYNNEI. CDR3 size: 15 residues. CDR3 coding DNA: TGTGCCAGCAGTGGATACCGGGGGGCCACAGATACGCAGTATTTT. Amino acids: CASSGYRGATDTQYF.

The chain uses TRBV6-2 or TRBV6-3 and TRBJ2-7; the match to TRBD1 covers 8 bases. V shed 6 bases, J shed 0 bases, and the junction held 7 bases outside the gene matches. The CDR3 totals 15 residues. Per germline, CDR1 MNHEY and CDR2 SVGEGT. The CDR3 spells CASRKGRGPSYEQYF. Here the CDR3 DNA reads TGTGCCAGCAGAAAAGGCAGGGGGCCCTCCTACGAGCAGTACTTC.

The rearrangement uses TRBV7-8 and TRBJ2-7, with 9 bases aligning to TRBD2. The CDR3 covers 16 residues. Germline values: CDR1 SGHVS, CDR2 FQNEAQ. Trimming took 6 bases from V and 4 from J; bases not matched to a gene: 13. DNA for the CDR3: TGTGCCAGCAGGAAAAGGACTAGCGTGAAAGAGTACGAGCAGTACTTC. Amino acid sequence: CASRKRTSVKEYEQYF.

The chain uses TRBV20-1 and TRBJ1-1; D gene ambiguous. Germline CDR1 and CDR2: DFQATT and SNEGSKA (reference sequence). This CDR3 has 12 residues. V gave up 1 base and J gave up 0 bases, with 3 bases separating them. The CDR3 loop is CSARAMNTEAFF. The CDR3 DNA follows: TGCAGTGCTAGAGCCATGAACACTGAAGCTTTCTTT.

J is TRBJ2-3 and V is TRBV5-1, with D perhaps being TRBD1 or TRBD2 (5 bases each). Trimming left V 5 bases short and J 6 bases short, with 19 bases between. CDR1 SGHRS and CDR2 YFSETQ come from the germline V gene. The CDR3 runs to 15 residues. The CDR3 DNA reads as TGCGCCAGCAGTATTCCGGGGCAGGGAAAGGATACGCAGTATTTT. Protein sequence: CASSIPGQGKDTQYF.

This clonotype was seen at least ten times. V usage is TRBV14 and J usage is TRBJ2-3; D might be TRBD2 (5 bases). Germline V CDR1 and CDR2: SGHDN, FVKESK. The CDR3 sequence is 13 residues long. Trimming took off 0 bases at V and 11 bases at J, with 12 bases between the two ends. For the CDR3, the DNA is TGTGCCAGCAGCCAAGATGCCCCCGGGGTGCAGTATTTT. The encoded protein is CASSQDAPGVQYF.

This sequence joins TRBV7-2 and TRBJ2-2; 10 bases align to TRBD2. The CDR3 runs to 17 residues. The germline CDR1 and CDR2 sequences are SGHTA and FQGNSA. The V gene end was trimmed by 4 bases and the J gene end by 2 bases; junction bases not matched to a gene: 7. In DNA form, the CDR3 reads TGTGCCAGCAGCTCCTCTAGCGGGGGCGGAAACACCGGGGAGCTGTTTTTT. Translating gives CASSSSSGGGNTGELFF.

In this sample, this clonotype turned up many times. V is TRBV20-1 and J is TRBJ2-7, with TRBD1 as a possible D gene (5 bases). V was clipped by 5 bases and J by 0 bases, with 14 bases between them. Germline V gives CDR1 DFQATT, CDR2 SNEGSKA (reference sequence). The CDR3 runs to 14 residues. CDR3 sequence reads: CSAEPDTNSYEQYF. The DNA for the CDR3 is TGCAGTGCTGAACCGGACACAAACTCCTACGAGCAGTACTTC.

There are many counts of this clonotype. The rearrangement links TRBV19 to TRBJ2-1; 11 bases agree with TRBD2. Trimming took 5 bases from V and 4 from J; bases not matched to a gene: 4. The germline gives CDR1 LNHDA, CDR2 SQIVND (reference sequence). The CDR3 sequence is 15 residues long. The CDR3 loop reads CASSDASGGYNEQFF. CDR3 in DNA: TGTGCCAGTAGTGATGCTAGCGGGGGGTACAATGAGCAGTTCTTC.

There are many counts of this clonotype. J is TRBJ1-6 and V is TRBV7-9; 8 nucleotides agree with TRBD1. Trimming cost V 5 bases and J 10 bases; bases outside gene matches: 16. CDR1 is SEHNR and CDR2 is FQNEAQ in the germline V gene (reference sequence). CDR3 length: 17 residues. CDR3 DNA: TGTGCCAGCAGCACCCATGACAGGGGAGGCGTAGGGTCACCCCTCCACTTT. This codes for CASSTHDRGGVGSPLHF.

V and J are TRBV10-3 and TRBJ2-2; perhaps D is TRBD1 or TRBD2 (5 bases each). CDR1 and CDR2 (germline): ENHRY, SYGVKD. V shed 5 bases and J shed 7 bases, with 20 bases lying between them. The CDR3 length is 16 residues. Here the CDR3 DNA reads TGTGCCATCAGTCCTGGGGGTCTCACCGGTGGCGGGGAGCTGTTTTTT. It specifies CAISPGGLTGGGELFF.

This chain connects TRBV30 to TRBJ2-7; no clear D. V dropped 1 base and J dropped 4 bases, with 5 bases sitting between them. Germline lookup yields CDR1 GTSNPN and CDR2 SVGIG (reference sequence). The CDR3 contains 11 residues. The CDR3 nucleotides read TGTGCCTGGAGTGGGCCATACGAGCAGTACTTC. Translation gives CAWSGPYEQYF.

This clonotype was counted many times. The DNA of the CDR3 is TGCGCCAGCAGCCCTTATACGGCCTATGGCTACACCTTC. Translated: CASSPYTAYGYTF. The chain has TRBV4-1 and TRBJ1-2; D is unclear. Trimming left V 4 bases short and J 4 bases short, with 10 bases between. Germline CDR1 reads MGHRA; CDR2 reads YSYEKL. CDR3 length: 13 amino acids.